This T cell receptor beta chain was recovered during a study of blood T cell repertoires in COVID-19. Background on the study: The United States, Italy and Spain were the sources of the acute and convalescent COVID-19 samples.

Original processing notes: Nucleated cell counts were estimated from reference gene primer amplification. Profiling relied on immunoSEQ multiplex PCR, and the TCRdb table lists in-frame clones only, not all of them. V, J and clone size are taken as reported in that table, and D and trimming were inferred from the DNA itself. The sample consists of roughly 260,000 clones, around 80% of them appearing once. The CDR3 loop spans 14 amino acids. Deletions cut 2 bases from V and 1 base from J, with 9 bases between. Per the germline V gene, CDR1 is LGHNT and CDR2 is FRNRAP. The specimen sequenced was peripheral blood. This rearrangement joins TRBV12-5 to TRBJ2-7; D is uncertain. The receptor's source is a woman between 40 and 55 years old with active or convalescent COVID-19. The CDR3 DNA follows: TGTGCTAGTGGTTTGACTGCAGGATCCTACGAGCAGTACTTC. Protein: CASGLTAGSYEQYF.